This entry lists 13 T cell receptor beta chains sequenced from one sample in a study of control samples from healthy donors and cancer patients. Only in-frame clones appear in the TCRdb table, and some are missing; sequencing was by immunoSEQ multiplex PCR. The sample carries about 120,000 clones, 80% to 95% recorded once. Sequencing used blood. These receptors all stem from a man in his forties or fifties in good health.

The chain carries TRBV28 and TRBJ1-2; the D is unclear. Trimming took off 5 bases at V and 4 bases at J, with 8 bases between the two ends. The length of the CDR3 is 12 residues. Germline-derived CDR1 and CDR2 are MDHEN and SYDVKM. The CDR3 DNA reads as TGTGCCAGCAGTATCGACCCCTATGGCTACACCTTC. Translation gives CASSIDPYGYTF.

The rearrangement joins TRBV30 to TRBJ1-6; D unresolved. Trimming left V 4 bases short and J 7 bases short, with 14 bases between. The CDR3 sequence is 14 residues long. Germline values: CDR1 GTSNPN, CDR2 SVGIG (reference sequence). The DNA for the CDR3 is TGTGCCTGGAACATAGGCGGAGGAAATTCACCCCTCCACTTT. Protein: CAWNIGGGNSPLHF. Complete variable domain (other parts from reference TRBV30 and TRBJ1-6): SQTIHQWPATLVQPVGSPLSLECTVEGTSNPNLYWYRQAAGRGLQLLFYSVGIGQISSEVPQNLSASRPQDRQFILSSKKLLLSDSGFYLCAWNIGGGNSPLHFGNGTRLTVT.

The V gene is TRBV28, the J gene TRBJ2-3, with TRBD1 identical over 8 bases. This CDR3 is 15 amino acids long. Losses at the gene ends were 7 bases for V and 7 bases for J; bases not matched to a gene: 13. Germline lookup yields CDR1 MDHEN and CDR2 SYDVKM. CDR3: CASTPQQGAYHTQYF. The CDR3 nucleotides read TGTGCCAGCACCCCTCAGCAGGGGGCATATCATACGCAGTATTTT.

The chain employs TRBV6-5 and TRBJ2-7; no definite D call. The V and J ends lost 5 bases and 2 bases respectively, with 7 bases between them. Germline V gene lookup returns CDR1 MNHEY and CDR2 SVGAGI. CDR3 length: 12 amino acids. The CDR3 loop is CASSTGPYEQYF. For the CDR3, the DNA is TGTGCCAGCAGTACTGGCCCCTACGAGCAGTACTTC.

In its sample, this clone was seen once. The V call is TRBV19, the J call TRBJ1-2; possibly TRBD1 for D (5 bases). The length of the CDR3 is 14 residues. Germline CDR1 reads LNHDA; CDR2 reads SQIVND (reference sequence). V shed 2 bases and J shed 4 bases, with 11 bases lying between them. The CDR3 DNA reads as TGTGCCAGTAGTATACGAGGGGCCCTCTATGGCTACACCTTC. Protein: CASSIRGALYGYTF.

This rearrangement joins TRBV5-1 to TRBJ2-3, with unresolved D. CDR1 SGHRS and CDR2 YFSETQ come from the germline V gene. The CDR3 runs to 14 residues. V was shortened by 1 base and J by 2 bases, with 8 bases between the two germline ends. CDR3 DNA sequence: TGCGCCAGCAGCTTGCGGTCTCACACAGATACGCAGTATTTT. Amino acid sequence: CASSLRSHTDTQYF.

The V gene is TRBV5-1, the J gene TRBJ1-2, with D maybe TRBD1 (5 bases). V lost 5 bases to trimming and J lost 0 bases, with 14 bases between them. The CDR3 runs 15 residues. Germline values: CDR1 SGHRS, CDR2 YFSETQ. The CDR3 DNA reads TGCGCCAGCAGGGAAACAGGAGCAGCTAACTATGGCTACACCTTC. Encoded protein: CASRETGAANYGYTF.

The chain couples TRBV6-5 to TRBJ1-2; unclear D gene. CDR3 length: 15 amino acids. Germline V gives CDR1 MNHEY, CDR2 SVGAGI. The ends were cut back, 6 bases at V and 0 bases at J, with 14 bases in the middle. CDR3 sequence: CASSRTSPTNYGYTF. The DNA of the CDR3 is TGTGCCAGCAGCCGAACGTCCCCTACTAACTATGGCTACACCTTC.

This clone has a single count. The DNA for the CDR3 is TGTGCCAGCAGCCAAGCCCCAGGGGGGGCTTACGAGCAGTACTTC. Its protein is CASSQAPGGAYEQYF. V usage is TRBV3-1 (or the pseudogene TRBV3-2) and J usage is TRBJ2-7, with D perhaps TRBD1 or TRBD2 (7 bases each). The V end was cut by 1 base, the J end by 4 bases, with 14 bases between. Germline CDR1 and CDR2: LGHDT and YNNKEL (reference sequence). This CDR3 is 15 amino acids long.

The chain employs TRBV19 and TRBJ1-5, with a weak D call TRBD1 (5 bases). The CDR3 extends over 15 amino acids. V dropped 4 bases and J dropped 2 bases, with 12 bases sitting between them. Germline V gives CDR1 LNHDA, CDR2 SQIVND (reference sequence). CDR3 loop: CASSTHRRRNQPQHF. As DNA, the CDR3 is TGTGCCAGTAGTACCCACAGGCGTCGCAATCAGCCCCAGCATTTT.

Here the CDR3 reads CASSFRRSTEAFF. CDR3 in DNA: TGTGCCAGCAGCTTTCGTCGGAGTACTGAAGCTTTCTTT. The chain is built from TRBV11-2 and TRBJ1-1, with D unresolved. Germline-derived CDR1 and CDR2 are SGHAT and FQNNGV. Trimming took off 3 bases at V and 5 bases at J, with 10 bases between the two ends. The CDR3 totals 13 residues.

The chain joins TRBV7-2 to TRBJ2-2; D unclear. The V end lost 5 bases, the J end lost 9 bases, and 13 bases lay between the germline ends. Looked up from germline, CDR1 is SGHTA and CDR2 is FQGNSA. The CDR3 totals 13 residues. For the CDR3, the DNA is TGTGCCAGCAGCATCACCCTGGGTTGGGAGCTGTTTTTT. This sequence encodes CASSITLGWELFF.

The chain joins TRBV6-6 to TRBJ1-6; the match to TRBD1 covers 9 bases. Losses at the gene ends were 6 bases for V and 6 bases for J; bases not matched to a gene: 3. CDR3 length: 14 amino acids. Germline V gene data show CDR1 as MNHNY and CDR2 as SVGAGI (reference sequence). CDR3 bases: TGTGCCAGCAGCCAGGACAGGGGTAATTCACCCCTCCACTTT. It codes for CASSQDRGNSPLHF.